This TCR beta chain was observed in a study of PD-L1 blockade in urothelial cancer (dated by TCRdb to the late 2010s). In the study overall: Every patient began therapy in the mid-2010s and was given atezolizumab 1,200 mg intravenously every 3 weeks. About 90% of the roughly 30 patients were males with bladder-origin urothelial cancer, and about 60% of the roughly 30 reported a prior smoking history. An ECOG performance status of 0 or 1 was recorded for the patients, and 0 to 3 prior chemotherapy regimens had been received by the patients. Blood samples were analyzed at 3 weeks after treatment start (second dose) and at 6 weeks after treatment start. Blood samples gave median yields of around 140,000 T cells and 83,000 or so unique TCRs, along with a median clonality of 0.080. The study was an exploratory multi-omic analysis of somatic, immune and clinical correlates of response to PD-L1 blockade with atezolizumab in urothelial cancer. Pretreatment tumor samples, along with matched peripheral blood collected serially before and after atezolizumab treatment, underwent TCR sequencing. Progression-free survival longer than 6 months counted as durable clinical benefit, and TCR features were additionally tested against both progression-free and overall survival. In the same patients, pretreatment tumors underwent whole exome sequencing and RNA sequencing in addition to TCR sequencing. Durable clinical benefit was achieved by nine patients but not by the remaining 20. Pretreatment blood TCR-seq was available for twenty-nine patients, at least one posttreatment blood collection was obtained for some 25 patients, and tumor TCR-seq was available for some 25 patients. The investigation overall reported the following: Improved progression-free and overall survival was found to be associated with pretreatment peripheral blood TCR clonality below the median. Because of the small sample size (n of about 30) and the many exploratory analyses performed, the results are intended to be regarded as hypothesis-generating. Among patients with durable benefit, tumor-associated TCR clones showed greater expansion in peripheral blood 3 weeks after treatment started (n of about 21, p = 0.022).

The cohort comprised roughly 30 patients with locally advanced or metastatic urothelial carcinoma treated at Memorial Sloan Kettering on a trial protocol. Peripheral blood mononuclear cells were collected pretreatment and during treatment, with between 1 and 8 total time points obtained per patient. The Qiagen DNeasy Blood extraction kit was used to purify genomic DNA from total PBMCs and tumor samples. PBMCs were collected pretreatment and during treatment and were isolated and stored as previously described. Each PCR received spiked-in synthetic TCR analog templates so that absolute template abundance could be estimated from read counts. Using the immunoSEQ assay, TCRbeta CDR3 regions were amplified from genomic DNA with bias-controlled V and J gene primers. Sequencing of rearranged TCRbeta segments was done at approximately 20X coverage. As for the original processing: Sequencing errors were corrected by clustering and CDR3s were annotated against IMGT to assign V, D and J genes. Downstream analyses used only productive TCRbeta rearrangements, leaving out any out-of-frame or stop-codon sequences. Clonality was computed as one minus Shannon entropy normalized by the log of the number of unique productive sequences. Fisher's exact test with Benjamini-Hochberg correction, using a cutoff of adjusted p below 0.01, was how clones that differed between time points or between blood and tumor were identified. TCRdb's version of the immuneACCESS table is confined to in-frame rearrangements and falls short of the full clone set. An unresolved V gene accounts for under half of the shortfall where checked; the remainder is of unknown origin. Clone size and the V and J calls come from that table; the DNA yielded D and trimming. For this sample there are some 42,000 clones; 81% appear just once. The ten largest make up roughly 2.7% of the sample.

This clone showed up just once. Its binding antigen is unknown. No clone much larger than this one lies a single base away; base qualities are absent. The sequence was obtained from an older man with urothelial cancer. Sequences were derived from PBMCs, sampled around atezolizumab (anti-PD-L1) treatment.

The nucleotide sequence is TGTGCCAGCAGTTCGACAGGTAATCAGCCCCAGCATTTT. This encodes CASSSTGNQPQHF. The sequence is built from TRBV6-1 and TRBJ1-5; D gene: possibly TRBD1, on 6 matching bases. Trimming at the junction amounts to 5 bases on V and 4 bases on J, and the germline ends lie 9 bases apart. The germline V gene gives CDR1 as MNHNS and CDR2 as SASEGT. The CDR3 runs 13 amino acids, cysteine and phenylalanine included. Of all the DNA, just the CDR3 is kept, 39 bases in frame from base 1.